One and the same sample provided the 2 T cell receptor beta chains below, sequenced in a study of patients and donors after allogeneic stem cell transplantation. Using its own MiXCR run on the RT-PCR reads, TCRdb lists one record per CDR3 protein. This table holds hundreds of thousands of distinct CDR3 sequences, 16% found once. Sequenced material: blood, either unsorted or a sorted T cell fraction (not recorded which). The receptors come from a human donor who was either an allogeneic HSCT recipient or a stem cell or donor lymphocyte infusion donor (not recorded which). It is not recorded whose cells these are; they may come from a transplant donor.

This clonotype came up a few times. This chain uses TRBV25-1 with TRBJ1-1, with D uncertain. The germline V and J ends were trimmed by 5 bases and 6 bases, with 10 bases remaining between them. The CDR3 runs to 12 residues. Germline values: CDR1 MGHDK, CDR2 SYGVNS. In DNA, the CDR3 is TGTGCCAGCAGTCGGGGTGTCGCTGAAGCTTTCTTT. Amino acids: CASSRGVAEAFF.

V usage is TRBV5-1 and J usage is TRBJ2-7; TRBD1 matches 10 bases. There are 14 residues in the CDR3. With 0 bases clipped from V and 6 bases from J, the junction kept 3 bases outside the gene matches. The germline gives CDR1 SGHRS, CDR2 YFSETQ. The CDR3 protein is CASSLGQGAIEQYF. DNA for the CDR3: TGCGCCAGCAGCTTGGGACAGGGGGCAATCGAGCAGTACTTC.